This is a list of T cell receptor beta chains from one sample in a study of blood T cell repertoires in COVID-19. Assay: immunoSEQ multiplex PCR; the TCRdb copy retains only in-frame clones and omits some. The data show around 190,000 clones, around 85% seen once. Sequenced sample: PBMCs or T cells enriched from blood (not recorded which). The source of these receptors is a woman aged 25-40 years who had recovered from COVID-19. Both conserved end residues are part of each CDR3. Each record gives: J gene, V gene, D gene, clone size, CDR3 DNA, CDR3 protein. D genes are given only for firm matches. Clone size is stated in some rows and not others, as once, few, many or a class when expanded.

j_gene: TRBJ1-4
v_gene: TRBV11-2
d_gene: TRBD1
abundance: .
CDR3nt: TGTGCCAGCAGCCCGGGACAGGGAAGTGAAAAACTGTTTTTT
CDR3aa: CASSPGQGSEKLFF

j_gene: TRBJ2-1
v_gene: TRBV5-4
d_gene: .
abundance: .
CDR3nt: TGTGCCCAGGGCCATTCCGACAATGAGCAGTTCTTC
CDR3aa: CAQGHSDNEQFF

j_gene: TRBJ1-6
v_gene: TRBV5-1
d_gene: TRBD1
abundance: .
CDR3nt: TGCGCCAGCAGCTTCCGGGACAGGGGGAGTTCACCCCTCCACTTT
CDR3aa: CASSFRDRGSSPLHF

j_gene: TRBJ2-5
v_gene: TRBV30
d_gene: TRBD2
abundance: .
CDR3nt: TGTGCCTGGAGCCCAGGACTAGCGGGAGGATATGAGACCCAGTACTTC
CDR3aa: CAWSPGLAGGYETQYF

j_gene: TRBJ2-1
v_gene: TRBV10-2
d_gene: TRBD2
abundance: .
CDR3nt: TGCGCCAGCCGCGCTTTAGCCGGGGCGGGGGGCTCCTACAATGAGCAGTTCTTC
CDR3aa: CASRALAGAGGSYNEQFF

j_gene: TRBJ2-3
v_gene: TRBV9
d_gene: .
abundance: .
CDR3nt: TGTGCCAGCAGCGTAGAGCTCCTACCAGATACGCAGTATTTT
CDR3aa: CASSVELLPDTQYF

j_gene: TRBJ2-3
v_gene: TRBV4-1
d_gene: .
abundance: .
CDR3nt: TGCGCCAGCAGCCAAGTATATTTCACAGATACGCAGTATTTT
CDR3aa: CASSQVYFTDTQYF

j_gene: TRBJ2-6
v_gene: TRBV28
d_gene: TRBD2
abundance: .
CDR3nt: TGTGCCAGCAGACCCCCGGGACTAGCGCATTACTCTGGGGCCAACGTCCTGACTTTC
CDR3aa: CASRPPGLAHYSGANVLTF

j_gene: TRBJ1-4
v_gene: TRBV9
d_gene: TRBD1
abundance: .
CDR3nt: TGTGCCAGCAGCGCCGGACAGGGGGCAACTAATGAAAAACTGTTTTTT
CDR3aa: CASSAGQGATNEKLFF

j_gene: TRBJ1-2
v_gene: TRBV5-1
d_gene: .
abundance: .
CDR3nt: TGCGCCAGCAGCTTGAGAACAGGGCGGGACTATGGCTACACCTTC
CDR3aa: CASSLRTGRDYGYTF

j_gene: TRBJ2-1
v_gene: TRBV5-1
d_gene: TRBD2
abundance: .
CDR3nt: TGCGCCAGCAGCTGGGGGACTAGCGGGAGTTATGAGCAGTTCTTC
CDR3aa: CASSWGTSGSYEQFF

j_gene: TRBJ1-6
v_gene: TRBV18
d_gene: .
abundance: .
CDR3nt: TGTGCCAGCTCACCAAAGGGAGGGGTTGATTCACCCCTCCACTTT
CDR3aa: CASSPKGGVDSPLHF

j_gene: TRBJ1-5
v_gene: TRBV28
d_gene: .
abundance: .
CDR3nt: TGTGCCAGCAGTAAACCGACAGTCTTGGTCAATCAGCCCCAGCATTTT
CDR3aa: CASSKPTVLVNQPQHF

j_gene: TRBJ2-5
v_gene: TRBV7-9
d_gene: .
abundance: .
CDR3nt: TGTGCCAGCAGCCCAGACCAAGAGACCCAGTACTTC
CDR3aa: CASSPDQETQYF

j_gene: TRBJ1-5
v_gene: TRBV28
d_gene: .
abundance: .
CDR3nt: TGTGCCAGCAGTTTCGGTGCAGGGAAACAGCCCCAGCATTTT
CDR3aa: CASSFGAGKQPQHF

j_gene: TRBJ2-1
v_gene: TRBV2
d_gene: TRBD2
abundance: .
CDR3nt: TGTGCCAGCAGTGAGATACTAGCGGGAGTTGGGGCACCCTACAATGAGCAGTTCTTC
CDR3aa: CASSEILAGVGAPYNEQFF

j_gene: TRBJ2-7
v_gene: TRBV28
d_gene: TRBD1
abundance: .
CDR3nt: TGTGCCAGCAAAACAATTCCCCCCGGGACAGGGTCCTACGAGCAGTACTTC
CDR3aa: CASKTIPPGTGSYEQYF

j_gene: TRBJ1-1
v_gene: TRBV7-9
d_gene: .
abundance: .
CDR3nt: TGTGCCAGCACCTTCTACGGGGAAGCCACTGAAGCTTTCTTT
CDR3aa: CASTFYGEATEAFF

j_gene: TRBJ2-1
v_gene: TRBV6-1
d_gene: TRBD1
abundance: .
CDR3nt: TGTGCCAGCAGTGAACCGGGACAGGGCTACAATGAGCAGTTCTTC
CDR3aa: CASSEPGQGYNEQFF

j_gene: TRBJ2-1
v_gene: TRBV6-6
d_gene: .
abundance: .
CDR3nt: TGTGCCAGCAGTTACCGGCCCACGGGCAATGAGCAGTTCTTC
CDR3aa: CASSYRPTGNEQFF

j_gene: TRBJ1-3
v_gene: TRBV28
d_gene: .
abundance: .
CDR3nt: TGTGCCAGCAGTACCCCCGGGGGGTCTGGAAACACCATATATTTT
CDR3aa: CASSTPGGSGNTIYF

j_gene: TRBJ1-6
v_gene: TRBV6-5
d_gene: TRBD1
abundance: .
CDR3nt: TGTGCCAGCAGTTACAACAGGGGAAATTCACCCCTCCACTTT
CDR3aa: CASSYNRGNSPLHF

j_gene: TRBJ2-5
v_gene: TRBV11-3
d_gene: .
abundance: .
CDR3nt: TGTGCCAGCAGCTCCGCAGGGGTTTCAGGCCAAGAGACCCAGTACTTC
CDR3aa: CASSSAGVSGQETQYF

j_gene: TRBJ1-5
v_gene: TRBV6-8
d_gene: .
abundance: .
CDR3nt: TGTGCCAGCAATCTCCAGAGCAATCAGCCCCAGCATTTT
CDR3aa: CASNLQSNQPQHF

j_gene: TRBJ2-5
v_gene: TRBV12-3/TRBV12-4
d_gene: TRBD1
abundance: .
CDR3nt: TGTGCCAGCAGCGACAGGGTAAAGGAGACCCAGTACTTC
CDR3aa: CASSDRVKETQYF

j_gene: TRBJ1-5
v_gene: TRBV28
d_gene: TRBD1
abundance: .
CDR3nt: TGTGCCAGCAGGGGGACAGTCAATCAGCCCCAGCATTTT
CDR3aa: CASRGTVNQPQHF

j_gene: TRBJ2-2
v_gene: TRBV28
d_gene: .
abundance: many
CDR3nt: TGTGCCAGCACGTGGGCCCCAACATCCGGGGAGCTGTTTTTT
CDR3aa: CASTWAPTSGELFF

j_gene: TRBJ2-1
v_gene: TRBV4-2
d_gene: .
abundance: .
CDR3nt: TGTGCCAGCAGCCAAGTAGGCGGAGGGCCCTACAATGAGCAGTTCTTC
CDR3aa: CASSQVGGGPYNEQFF

j_gene: TRBJ2-5
v_gene: TRBV6-5
d_gene: .
abundance: .
CDR3nt: TGTGCCAGCACCAAGGCTAGCCCAGAGGAGACCCAGTACTTC
CDR3aa: CASTKASPEETQYF